The clone carrying this T cell receptor (beta chain) was picked up one time. Its antigen is still unknown. This specimen belongs to a study of persistence of HIV-infected CD4 T cells. The immunoSEQ assay was version 4, run in survey mode. Clones were read by immunoSEQ multiplex PCR, and TCRdb kept only the in-frame ones, dropping some. The sample has about 46,000 clones, around 89% seen once; the top ten hold around 3.4%. Nonspecific anti-CD3/anti-CD28 bead stimulation represents the broad CD4+ T cell repertoire. Sorting of responding CD4+ T cells relied on upregulated CD40 ligand together with CD69. This CDR3 is built from 13 residues. Germline V gives CDR1 SEHNR, CDR2 FQNEAQ (reference sequence). V shed 6 bases, J shed 10 bases, and the junction held 11 bases outside the gene matches.

The rearrangement joins TRBV7-9 to TRBJ1-1, with 7 bases aligning to TRBD1. This receptor was identified in an adult woman with HIV who was CMV-seropositive. The sample here was CD4+ T cells sorted from PBMCs after roughly 19-hour stimulation, taken from a patient who received antiretroviral therapy. The CDR3 DNA follows: TGTGCCAGCAGTATTACAGGGGACGGGGGAGCTTTCTTT. As protein: CASSITGDGGAFF.